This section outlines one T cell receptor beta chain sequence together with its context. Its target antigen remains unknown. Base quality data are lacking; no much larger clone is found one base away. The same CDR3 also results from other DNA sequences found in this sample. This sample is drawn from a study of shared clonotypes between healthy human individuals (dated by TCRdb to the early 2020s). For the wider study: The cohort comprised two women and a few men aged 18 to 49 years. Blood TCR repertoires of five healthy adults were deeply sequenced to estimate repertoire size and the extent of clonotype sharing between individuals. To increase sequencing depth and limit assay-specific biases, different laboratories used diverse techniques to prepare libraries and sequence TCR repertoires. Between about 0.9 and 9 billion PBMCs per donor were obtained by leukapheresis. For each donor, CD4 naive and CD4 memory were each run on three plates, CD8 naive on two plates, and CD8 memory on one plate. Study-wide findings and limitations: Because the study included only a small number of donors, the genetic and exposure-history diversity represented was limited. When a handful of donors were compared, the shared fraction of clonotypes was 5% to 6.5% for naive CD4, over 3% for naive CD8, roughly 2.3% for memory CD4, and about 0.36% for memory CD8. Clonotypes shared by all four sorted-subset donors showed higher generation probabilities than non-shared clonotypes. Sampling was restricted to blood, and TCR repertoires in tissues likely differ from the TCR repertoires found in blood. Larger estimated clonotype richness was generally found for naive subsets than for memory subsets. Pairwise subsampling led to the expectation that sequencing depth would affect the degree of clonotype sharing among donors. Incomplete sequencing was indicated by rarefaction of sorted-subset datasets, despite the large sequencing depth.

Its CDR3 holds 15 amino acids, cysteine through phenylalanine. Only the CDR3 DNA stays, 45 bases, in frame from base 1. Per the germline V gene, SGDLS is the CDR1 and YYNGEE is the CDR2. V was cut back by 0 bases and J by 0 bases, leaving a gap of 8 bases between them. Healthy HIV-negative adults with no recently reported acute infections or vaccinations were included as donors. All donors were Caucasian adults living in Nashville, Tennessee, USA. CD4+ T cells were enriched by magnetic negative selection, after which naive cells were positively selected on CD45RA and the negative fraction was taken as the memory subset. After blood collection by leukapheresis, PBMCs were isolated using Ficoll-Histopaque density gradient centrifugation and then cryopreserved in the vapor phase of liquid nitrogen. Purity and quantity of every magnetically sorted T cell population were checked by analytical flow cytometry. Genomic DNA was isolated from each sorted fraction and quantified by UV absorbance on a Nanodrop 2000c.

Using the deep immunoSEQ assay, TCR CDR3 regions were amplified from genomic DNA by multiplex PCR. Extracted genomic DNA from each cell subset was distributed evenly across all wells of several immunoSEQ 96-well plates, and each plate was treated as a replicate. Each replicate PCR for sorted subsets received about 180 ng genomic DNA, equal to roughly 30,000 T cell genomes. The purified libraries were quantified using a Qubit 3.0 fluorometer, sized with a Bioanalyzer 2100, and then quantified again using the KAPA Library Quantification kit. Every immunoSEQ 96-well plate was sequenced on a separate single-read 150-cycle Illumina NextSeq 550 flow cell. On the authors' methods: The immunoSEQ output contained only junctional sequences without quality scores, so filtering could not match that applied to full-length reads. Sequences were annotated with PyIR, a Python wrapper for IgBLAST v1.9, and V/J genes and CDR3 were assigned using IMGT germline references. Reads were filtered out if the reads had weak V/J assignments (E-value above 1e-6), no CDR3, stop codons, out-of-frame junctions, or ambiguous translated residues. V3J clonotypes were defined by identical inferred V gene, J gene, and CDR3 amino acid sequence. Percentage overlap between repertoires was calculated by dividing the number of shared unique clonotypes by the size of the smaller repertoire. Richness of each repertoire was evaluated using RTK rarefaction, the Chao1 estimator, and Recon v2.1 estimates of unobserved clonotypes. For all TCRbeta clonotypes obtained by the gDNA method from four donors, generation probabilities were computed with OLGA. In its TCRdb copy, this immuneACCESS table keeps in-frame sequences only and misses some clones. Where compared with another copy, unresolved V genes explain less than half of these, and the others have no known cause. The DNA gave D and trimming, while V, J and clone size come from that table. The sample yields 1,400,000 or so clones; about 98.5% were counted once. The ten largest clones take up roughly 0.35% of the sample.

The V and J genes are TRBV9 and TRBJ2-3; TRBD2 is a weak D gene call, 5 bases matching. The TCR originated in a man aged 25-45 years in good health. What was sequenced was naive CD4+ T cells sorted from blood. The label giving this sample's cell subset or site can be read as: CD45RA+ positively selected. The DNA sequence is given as TGTGCCAGCAGCGTAGTGGGAGAAAGCACAGATACGCAGTATTTT. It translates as CASSVVGESTDTQYF.